A single sample is the source of the 3 T cell receptor beta chains below, sequenced in a study of cytomegalovirus exposure and HLA in healthy donors. Both 60 Vbeta primers and 13 Jbeta primers went into the PCR. Generated by immunoSEQ multiplex PCR, the TCRdb table keeps only in-frame clones and is missing some. The sample lists 220,000 or so clones; approximately 79% were seen once. The sequenced sample was PBMCs. The receptors derive from a man in his fifties in good health and CMV-seronegative.

The chain uses TRBV5-1 and TRBJ1-3, with 12 positions matching TRBD1. The CDR3 has 15 residues. The V gene end was trimmed by 4 bases and the J gene end by 7 bases; junction bases not matched to a gene: 6. CDR1 and CDR2 from the germline V gene are SGHRS and YFSETQ. The CDR3 region is CASSPRGQGANTIYF. Here the CDR3 DNA reads TGCGCCAGCAGCCCACGGGGACAGGGGGCGAACACCATATATTTT. Drawing the rest from reference TRBV5-1 and TRBJ1-3, the complete variable domain is KAGVTQTPRYLIKTRGQQVTLSCSPISGHRSVSWYQQTPGQGLQFLFEYFSETQRNKGNFPGRFSGRQFSNSRSEMNVSTLELGDSALYLCASSPRGQGANTIYFGEGSWLTVV.

This chain links TRBV7-9 with TRBJ2-5, with TRBD1 matching 7 bases. CDR1 is SEHNR and CDR2 is FQNEAQ in the germline V gene (reference sequence). The ends lost 2 bases at V and 4 bases at J; junction bases unmatched: 4. The CDR3 loop spans 14 amino acids. The CDR3 DNA reads TGTGCCAGCAGCTTACGACAGGGATCAGAGACCCAGTACTTC. Residues: CASSLRQGSETQYF.

For the CDR3, the DNA is TGTGCCAGCAGCACGATCGGGACAGGTGACTATGGCTACACCTTC. Translated, it gives CASSTIGTGDYGYTF. This sequence joins TRBV5-4 and TRBJ1-2, with 8 nucleotides matching TRBD1. Germline CDR1 reads SGHNT; CDR2 reads YYREEE (reference sequence). CDR3 length: 15 amino acids. The V segment lost 4 bases and the J segment 3 bases; nucleotides outside the gene matches: 8.